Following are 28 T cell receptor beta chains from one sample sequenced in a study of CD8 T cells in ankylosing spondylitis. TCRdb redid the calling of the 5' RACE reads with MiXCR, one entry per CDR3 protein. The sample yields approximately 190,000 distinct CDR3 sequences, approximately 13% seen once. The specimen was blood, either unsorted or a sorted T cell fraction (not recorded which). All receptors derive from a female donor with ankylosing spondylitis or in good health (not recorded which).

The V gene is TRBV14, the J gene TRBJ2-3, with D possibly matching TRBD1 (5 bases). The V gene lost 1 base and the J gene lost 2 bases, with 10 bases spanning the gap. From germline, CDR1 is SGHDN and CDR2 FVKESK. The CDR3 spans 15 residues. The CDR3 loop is CASSQGGSLTDTQYF. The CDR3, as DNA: TGTGCCAGCAGCCAAGGGGGCTCCCTCACAGATACGCAGTATTTT. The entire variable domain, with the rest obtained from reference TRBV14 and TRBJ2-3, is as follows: EAGVTQFPSHSVIEKGQTVTLRCDPISGHDNLYWYRRVMGKEIKFLLHFVKESKQDESGMPNNRFLAERTGGTYSTLKVQPAELEDSGVYFCASSQGGSLTDTQYFGPGTRLTVL.

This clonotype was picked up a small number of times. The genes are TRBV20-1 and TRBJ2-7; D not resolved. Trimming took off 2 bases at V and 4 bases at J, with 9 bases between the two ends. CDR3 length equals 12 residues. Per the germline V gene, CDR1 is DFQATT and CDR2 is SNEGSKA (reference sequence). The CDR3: CSARQAEYEQYF. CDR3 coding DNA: TGCAGTGCTAGACAGGCGGAGTACGAGCAGTACTTC.

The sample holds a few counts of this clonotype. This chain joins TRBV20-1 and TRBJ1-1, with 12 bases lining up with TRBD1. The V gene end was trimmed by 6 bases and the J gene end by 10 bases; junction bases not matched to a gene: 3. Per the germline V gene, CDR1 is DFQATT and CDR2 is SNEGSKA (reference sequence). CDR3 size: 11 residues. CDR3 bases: TGCAGTGCGCGGGACAGGGGGCGAGCTTTCTTT. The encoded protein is CSARDRGRAFF.

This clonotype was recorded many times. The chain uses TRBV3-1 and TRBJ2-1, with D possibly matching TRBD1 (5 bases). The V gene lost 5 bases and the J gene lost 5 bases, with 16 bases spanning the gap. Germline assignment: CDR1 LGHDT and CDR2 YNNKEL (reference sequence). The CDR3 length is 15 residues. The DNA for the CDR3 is TGTGCCAGCAGCAAAGGGGTATCTACCCACAATGAGCAGTTCTTC. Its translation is CASSKGVSTHNEQFF.

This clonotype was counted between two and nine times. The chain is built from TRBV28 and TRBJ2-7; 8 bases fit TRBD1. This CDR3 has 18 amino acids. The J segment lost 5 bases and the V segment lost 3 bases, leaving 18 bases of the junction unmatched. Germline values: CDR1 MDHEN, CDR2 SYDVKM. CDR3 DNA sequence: TGTGCCAGCAGTTTCTACTCAGGACAGGGATCGGGACGAAACGAGCAGTACTTC. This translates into CASSFYSGQGSGRNEQYF.

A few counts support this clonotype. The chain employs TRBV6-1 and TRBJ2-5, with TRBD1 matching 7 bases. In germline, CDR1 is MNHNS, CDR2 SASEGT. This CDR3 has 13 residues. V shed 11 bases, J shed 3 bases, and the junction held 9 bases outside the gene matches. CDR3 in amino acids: CACSRDSKETQYF. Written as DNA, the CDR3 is TGTGCCTGCTCCCGGGACAGCAAAGAGACCCAGTACTTC.

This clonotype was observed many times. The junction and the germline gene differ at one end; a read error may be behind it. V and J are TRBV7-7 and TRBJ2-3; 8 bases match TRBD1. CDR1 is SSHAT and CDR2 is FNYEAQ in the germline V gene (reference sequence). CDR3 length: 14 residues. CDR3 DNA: TGTGCTAGCAGCTTAGGACAGGGAACAGATACGCAGTATTTT. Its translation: CASSLGQGTDTQYF.

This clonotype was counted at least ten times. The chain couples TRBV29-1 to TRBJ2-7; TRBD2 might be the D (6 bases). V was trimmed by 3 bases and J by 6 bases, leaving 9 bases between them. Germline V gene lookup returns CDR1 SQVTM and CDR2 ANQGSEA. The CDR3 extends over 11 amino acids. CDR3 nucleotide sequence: TGCAGCGTTGAGGGAGGTTCCGAGCAGTACTTC. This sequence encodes CSVEGGSEQYF.

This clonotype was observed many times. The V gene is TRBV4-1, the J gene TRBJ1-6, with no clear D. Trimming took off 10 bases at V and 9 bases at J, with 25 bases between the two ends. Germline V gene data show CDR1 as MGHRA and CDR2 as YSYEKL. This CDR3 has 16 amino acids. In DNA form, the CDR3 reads TGCGCCACCAAGCCAAGCCCCTCGGCAGGAACTTCACCCCTCCACTTT. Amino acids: CATKPSPSAGTSPLHF.

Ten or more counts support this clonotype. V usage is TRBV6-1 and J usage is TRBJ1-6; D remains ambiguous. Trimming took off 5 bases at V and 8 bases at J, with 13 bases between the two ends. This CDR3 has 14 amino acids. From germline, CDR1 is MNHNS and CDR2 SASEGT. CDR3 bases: TGTGCCAGCAGTCCACAAGGCTCGCATTCACCCCTCCACTTT. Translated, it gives CASSPQGSHSPLHF.

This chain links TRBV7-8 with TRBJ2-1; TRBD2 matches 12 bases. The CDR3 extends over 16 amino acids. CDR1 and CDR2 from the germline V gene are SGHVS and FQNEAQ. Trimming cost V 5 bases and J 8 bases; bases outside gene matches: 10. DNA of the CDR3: TGTGCCAGCAGCCTAGGATCTAGCGGGAGGGCCTATGAGCAGTTCTTC. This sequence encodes CASSLGSSGRAYEQFF.

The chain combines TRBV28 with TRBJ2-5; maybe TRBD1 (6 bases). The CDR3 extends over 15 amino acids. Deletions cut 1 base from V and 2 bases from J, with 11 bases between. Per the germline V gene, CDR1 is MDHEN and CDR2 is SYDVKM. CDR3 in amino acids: CASSLSTGRQETQYF. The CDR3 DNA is TGTGCCAGCAGTTTATCTACAGGGCGACAAGAGACCCAGTACTTC.

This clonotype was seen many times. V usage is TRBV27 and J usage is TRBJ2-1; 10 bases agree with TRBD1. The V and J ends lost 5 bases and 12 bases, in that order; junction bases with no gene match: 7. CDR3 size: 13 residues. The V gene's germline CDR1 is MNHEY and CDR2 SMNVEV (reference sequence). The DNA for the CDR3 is TGTGCCAGCAGTGACAGGGGGCTGTTTGTGCAGTTCTTC. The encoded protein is CASSDRGLFVQFF.

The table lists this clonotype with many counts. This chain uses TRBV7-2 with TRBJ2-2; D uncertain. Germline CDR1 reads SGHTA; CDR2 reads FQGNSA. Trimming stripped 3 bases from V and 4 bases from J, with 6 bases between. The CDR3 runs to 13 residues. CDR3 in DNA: TGTGCCAGCAGCTTTGACACCACCGGGGAGCTGTTTTTT. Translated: CASSFDTTGELFF.

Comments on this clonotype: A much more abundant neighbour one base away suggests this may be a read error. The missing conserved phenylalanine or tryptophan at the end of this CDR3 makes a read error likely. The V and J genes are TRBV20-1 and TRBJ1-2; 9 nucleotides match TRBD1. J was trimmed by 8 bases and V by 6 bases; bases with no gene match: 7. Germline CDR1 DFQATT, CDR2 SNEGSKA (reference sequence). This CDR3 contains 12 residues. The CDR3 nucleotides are TGCAGTGCCTCACGACAGGGGGAAGGCTACACCCTC. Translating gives CSASRQGEGYTL.

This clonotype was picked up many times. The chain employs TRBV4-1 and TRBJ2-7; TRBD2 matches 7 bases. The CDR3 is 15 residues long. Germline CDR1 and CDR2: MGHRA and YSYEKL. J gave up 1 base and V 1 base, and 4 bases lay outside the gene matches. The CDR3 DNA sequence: TGCGCCAGCAGCCAAGGGACGGGACTATCCTACGAGCAGTACTTC. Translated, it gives CASSQGTGLSYEQYF.

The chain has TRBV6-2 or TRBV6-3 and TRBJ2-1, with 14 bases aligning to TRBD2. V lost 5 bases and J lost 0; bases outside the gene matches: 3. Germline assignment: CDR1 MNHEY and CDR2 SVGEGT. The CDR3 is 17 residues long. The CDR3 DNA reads TGTGCCAGCAGTAGGGGACTAGCGGGAGCCTCCTACAATGAGCAGTTCTTC. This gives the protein CASSRGLAGASYNEQFF.

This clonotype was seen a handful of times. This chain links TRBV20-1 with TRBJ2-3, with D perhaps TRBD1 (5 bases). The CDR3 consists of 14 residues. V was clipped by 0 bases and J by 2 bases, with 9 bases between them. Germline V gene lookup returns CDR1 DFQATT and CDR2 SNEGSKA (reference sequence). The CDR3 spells CSARDRVNTDTQYF. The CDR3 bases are TGCAGTGCTAGAGACAGGGTAAACACAGATACGCAGTATTTT.

In DNA form, the CDR3 reads TGTGCCAGCTCACCACAAACAGATTCCTCTAACTATGGCTACACCTTC. Encoded protein: CASSPQTDSSNYGYTF. The J gene is TRBJ1-2, the V gene TRBV18; no firm D call. The CDR3 runs to 16 residues. Germline V lookup: CDR1 KGHSH, CDR2 LQKENI. Deletions cut 1 base from V and 0 bases from J, with 12 bases between.

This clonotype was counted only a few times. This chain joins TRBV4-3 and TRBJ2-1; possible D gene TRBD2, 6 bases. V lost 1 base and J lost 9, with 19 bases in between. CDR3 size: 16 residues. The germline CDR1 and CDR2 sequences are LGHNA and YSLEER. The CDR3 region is CASSQVQGAVGGEQFF. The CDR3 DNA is TGCGCCAGCAGCCAAGTACAAGGGGCCGTGGGGGGTGAGCAGTTCTTC.

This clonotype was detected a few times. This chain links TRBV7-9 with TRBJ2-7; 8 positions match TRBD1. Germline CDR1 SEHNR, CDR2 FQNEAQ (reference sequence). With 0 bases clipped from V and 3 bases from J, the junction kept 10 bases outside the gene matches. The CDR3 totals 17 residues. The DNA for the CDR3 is TGTGCCAGCAGCTTAGCTTTCGGGACAGGAAGAGACTACGAGCAGTACTTC. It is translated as CASSLAFGTGRDYEQYF.

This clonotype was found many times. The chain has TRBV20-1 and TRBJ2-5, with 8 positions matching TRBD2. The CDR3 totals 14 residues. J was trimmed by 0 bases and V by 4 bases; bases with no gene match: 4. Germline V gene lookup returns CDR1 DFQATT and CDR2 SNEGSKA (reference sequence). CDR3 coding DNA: TGCAGTGCTACGGGGGGGATGGACCAAGAGACCCAGTACTTC. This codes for CSATGGMDQETQYF.

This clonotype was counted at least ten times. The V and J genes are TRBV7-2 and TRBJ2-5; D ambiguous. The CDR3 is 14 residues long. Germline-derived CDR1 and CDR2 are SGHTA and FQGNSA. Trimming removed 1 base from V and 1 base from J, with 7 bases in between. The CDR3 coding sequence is TGTGCCAGCAGCTTAGTAAAGGGCCAAGAGACCCAGTACTTC. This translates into CASSLVKGQETQYF. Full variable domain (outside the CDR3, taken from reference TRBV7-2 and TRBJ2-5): GAGVSQSPSNKVTEKGKDVELRCDPISGHTALYWYRQSLGQGLEFLIYFQGNSAPDKSGLPSDRFSAERTGGSVSTLTIQRTQQEDSAVYLCASSLVKGQETQYFGPGTRLLVL.

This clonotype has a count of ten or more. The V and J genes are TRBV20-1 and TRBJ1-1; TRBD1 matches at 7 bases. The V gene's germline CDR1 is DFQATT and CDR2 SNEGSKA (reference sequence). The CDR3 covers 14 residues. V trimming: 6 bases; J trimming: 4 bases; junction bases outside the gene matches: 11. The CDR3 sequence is CSAQNRGVGTEAFF. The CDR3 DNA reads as TGCAGTGCCCAAAACAGGGGAGTGGGCACTGAAGCTTTCTTT.

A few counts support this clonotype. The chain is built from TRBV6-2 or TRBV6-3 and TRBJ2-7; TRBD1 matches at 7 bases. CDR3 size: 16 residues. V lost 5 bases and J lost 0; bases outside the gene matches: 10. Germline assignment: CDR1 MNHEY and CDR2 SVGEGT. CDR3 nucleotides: TGTGCCAGCAGTGCAGTCGTGGGACAGTCCTCCTACGAGCAGTACTTC. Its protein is CASSAVVGQSSYEQYF.

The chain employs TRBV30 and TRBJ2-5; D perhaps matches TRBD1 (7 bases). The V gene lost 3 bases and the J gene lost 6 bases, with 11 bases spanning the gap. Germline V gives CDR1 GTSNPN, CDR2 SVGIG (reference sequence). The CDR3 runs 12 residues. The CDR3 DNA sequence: TGTGCCTGGAGCGCAGGGGGGAAGACCCAGTACTTC. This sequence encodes CAWSAGGKTQYF.

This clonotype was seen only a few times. The DNA for the CDR3 is TGTGCCAGCAGTTATGGGGGGGAAGCCTCCGAGCAGTACTTC. Translation: CASSYGGEASEQYF. The chain recombines TRBV6-5 with TRBJ2-7, with 7 bases that match TRBD2. The CDR3 runs to 14 residues. Germline values: CDR1 MNHEY, CDR2 SVGAGI. With 3 bases clipped from V and 6 bases from J, the junction kept 8 bases outside the gene matches.

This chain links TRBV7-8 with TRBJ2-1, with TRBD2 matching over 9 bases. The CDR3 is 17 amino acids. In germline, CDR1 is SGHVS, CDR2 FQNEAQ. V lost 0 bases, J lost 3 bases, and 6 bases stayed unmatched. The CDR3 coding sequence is TGTGCCAGCAGCTTAGCGGGGGCGGGAGGGATCTACAATGAGCAGTTCTTC. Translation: CASSLAGAGGIYNEQFF.